Here is one TCR beta chain with its context. These data are taken from a study of blood T cell repertoires in COVID-19. Study context: Acute-phase and convalescent COVID-19 samples originated in the United States, Italy and Spain. T cells, B-cell-depleted T cells, or PBMCs provided the cDNA or gDNA that served as material.

Authors' data handling: Reference gene primer amplification gave estimated nucleated cell counts. Clones were read by immunoSEQ multiplex PCR, and TCRdb kept only the in-frame ones, dropping some. The D gene and trimming were derived from the DNA, and the V and J assignments and clone size from that table. The sample consists of about 150,000 clones, 85% to 90% of them appearing once. Per the germline V gene, CDR1 is SGHNT and CDR2 is YYREEE (reference sequence). The CDR3 loop spans 14 amino acids. V dropped 0 bases and J dropped 6 bases, with 11 bases sitting between them. The receptor was isolated from a human donor in a cohort sampled during active COVID-19. The sequenced material came from peripheral blood. This chain uses TRBV5-4 with TRBJ2-3, with D perhaps TRBD1 (6 bases). The CDR3 protein is CASSLVGGGDTQYF. The CDR3 region has the DNA TGTGCCAGCAGCTTGGTAGGGGGTGGGGATACGCAGTATTTT.